A selection of T cell receptor beta chains follows, all from one sample in a study of blood T cell repertoires in COVID-19. The method was immunoSEQ multiplex PCR; TCRdb's version includes in-frame clones alone and lacks a portion of them. The repertoire consists of about 100,000 clones, with 80% to 95% occurring once and the leading ten covering 2.1%. The sample was peripheral blood. These receptors all stem from a man aged 45-60 years with active COVID-19. CDR3s include the opening cysteine and the closing phenylalanine or tryptophan. D genes are given only for firm matches. A clone size is listed for some rows: how often the clone was seen (once, few, many), or a class if it is expanded.

j_call: TRBJ2-5; clone_size: once; v_call: TRBV19; d_call: TRBD1; cdr3_nt: TGTGCCAGTAGTATGGGACAGGCAAACCAAGAGACCCAGTACTTC; cdr3_aa: CASSMGQANQETQYF
j_call: TRBJ1-2; clone_size: -; v_call: TRBV27; d_call: TRBD1; cdr3_nt: TGTGCCAGCAGTTTAGGAAAGGACAGGGGGCGCGGTGGCTACACCTTC; cdr3_aa: CASSLGKDRGRGGYTF
j_call: TRBJ2-7; clone_size: -; v_call: TRBV6-5; d_call: -; cdr3_nt: TGTGCCAGCAGCCTCCGACAAGATAGCTCCTACGAGCAGTACTTC; cdr3_aa: CASSLRQDSSYEQYF
j_call: TRBJ1-4; clone_size: -; v_call: TRBV2; d_call: TRBD1; cdr3_nt: TGTGCCAGCAGTGTGACAGGGGGCCTTAATGAAAAACTGTTTTTT; cdr3_aa: CASSVTGGLNEKLFF
j_call: TRBJ1-1; clone_size: -; v_call: TRBV20-1; d_call: -; cdr3_nt: TGCAGTGCCCGGGTCCCTCCGAGGACTTTCTTT; cdr3_aa: CSARVPPRTFF
j_call: TRBJ2-2; clone_size: -; v_call: TRBV7-7; d_call: -; cdr3_nt: TGTGCCAGCGGGCCCCACACCGGGGAGCTGTTTTTT; cdr3_aa: CASGPHTGELFF
j_call: TRBJ1-4; clone_size: -; v_call: TRBV25-1; d_call: -; cdr3_nt: TGTGCCAGCAGTGAAACAGGTTTCCTTAATGAAAAACTGTTTTTT; cdr3_aa: CASSETGFLNEKLFF
j_call: TRBJ2-1; clone_size: -; v_call: TRBV7-2; d_call: TRBD2; cdr3_nt: TGTGCCAGCAGCTTAATGTCGACTAGCGGGGCCTACAATGAGCAGTTCTTC; cdr3_aa: CASSLMSTSGAYNEQFF
j_call: TRBJ1-1; clone_size: -; v_call: TRBV13; d_call: -; cdr3_nt: TGTGCCAGCAGCTTGATCAAACAGGACATGAACACTGAAGCTTTCTTT; cdr3_aa: CASSLIKQDMNTEAFF
j_call: TRBJ2-3; clone_size: -; v_call: TRBV10-2; d_call: -; cdr3_nt: TGCGCCAGCAGTGCAGCAGATACGCAGTATTTT; cdr3_aa: CASSAADTQYF
j_call: TRBJ1-1; clone_size: once; v_call: TRBV5-6; d_call: TRBD1; cdr3_nt: TGTGCCAGCAGCTTCGGACAGGCGAGCTTTACTGAAGCTTTCTTT; cdr3_aa: CASSFGQASFTEAFF
j_call: TRBJ2-7; clone_size: -; v_call: TRBV10-1; d_call: TRBD1; cdr3_nt: TGCGCCAGCTCCCCCCGGGACAGGGTTTGGGAGCAGTACTTC; cdr3_aa: CASSPRDRVWEQYF
j_call: TRBJ2-3; clone_size: -; v_call: TRBV7-2; d_call: TRBD2; cdr3_nt: TGTGCCAGCAGCGCGGGACTAGCGGGAGGGTTCACAGATACGCAGTATTTT; cdr3_aa: CASSAGLAGGFTDTQYF
j_call: TRBJ2-5; clone_size: -; v_call: TRBV11-2; d_call: TRBD2; cdr3_nt: TGTGCCAGCAGTTATACGACTAGCGGCCAAGAGACCCAGTACTTC; cdr3_aa: CASSYTTSGQETQYF
j_call: TRBJ1-1; clone_size: -; v_call: TRBV7-2; d_call: -; cdr3_nt: TGTGCCAGCAGCGCAGACACCCCCAGGGTGAACACTGAAGCTTTCTTT; cdr3_aa: CASSADTPRVNTEAFF
j_call: TRBJ1-2; clone_size: -; v_call: TRBV5-4; d_call: TRBD1; cdr3_nt: TGTGCCAGCAGCCCGGAGACAGGGCCAGTTAACTATGGCTACACCTTC; cdr3_aa: CASSPETGPVNYGYTF
j_call: TRBJ1-1; clone_size: -; v_call: TRBV5-4; d_call: -; cdr3_nt: TGTGCCAGCAGCCCAGGACAGCTCATGAACACTGAAGCTTTCTTT; cdr3_aa: CASSPGQLMNTEAFF
j_call: TRBJ1-2; clone_size: -; v_call: TRBV12-3/TRBV12-4; d_call: -; cdr3_nt: TGTGCCAGCAGTCCCCACCCGGGGGACTACACCTTC; cdr3_aa: CASSPHPGDYTF
j_call: TRBJ2-3; clone_size: -; v_call: TRBV18; d_call: -; cdr3_nt: TGTGCCAGCTCACCTAACGAGGATACGCAGTATTTT; cdr3_aa: CASSPNEDTQYF
j_call: TRBJ2-7; clone_size: -; v_call: TRBV3-1/TRBV3-2; d_call: TRBD1; cdr3_nt: TGTGCCAGCAGCCAAGGTGAGGGACAGGGGATCTACGAGCAGTACTTC; cdr3_aa: CASSQGEGQGIYEQYF
j_call: TRBJ2-5; clone_size: few; v_call: TRBV11-3; d_call: -; cdr3_nt: TGTGCCAGCAGCTTTCCGGGAGAGACCCAGTACTTC; cdr3_aa: CASSFPGETQYF
j_call: TRBJ1-6; clone_size: -; v_call: TRBV10-3; d_call: TRBD1; cdr3_nt: TGTGCCACTCGAAGACAGGGAGATACTAATTCACCCCTCCACTTT; cdr3_aa: CATRRQGDTNSPLHF
j_call: TRBJ1-1; clone_size: -; v_call: TRBV19; d_call: TRBD1; cdr3_nt: TGTGCCAGTAGTATAGACCTGACAGGGGGCTTAAACACTGAAGCTTTCTTT; cdr3_aa: CASSIDLTGGLNTEAFF
j_call: TRBJ2-2; clone_size: -; v_call: TRBV4-1; d_call: -; cdr3_nt: TGCGCCAGCAACGAAAGAACGGGAGTAGCCGGGGAGCTGTTTTTT; cdr3_aa: CASNERTGVAGELFF